This TCR beta chain is from a study of blood T cell repertoires in COVID-19. V shed 6 bases, J shed 3 bases, and the junction held 5 bases outside the gene matches. The CDR3 runs 15 residues. CDR1 and CDR2 (germline): SNHLY, FYNNEI. In assigning cohorts, the study relied on participant-reported clinical history. Recovery among Cohort 3 donors was established by two negative PCRs, clearance, or symptom resolution. Profiling relied on immunoSEQ multiplex PCR, and the TCRdb table lists in-frame clones only, not all of them. The profile covers approximately 470,000 clones, with approximately 90% appearing a single time and 0.7% taken by the ten largest.

The V and J genes are TRBV2 and TRBJ2-1; 10 bases map to TRBD2. The sample consisted of PBMCs or T cells enriched from blood (not recorded which). This TCR was sampled from a woman aged 18 to 35 who had recovered from COVID-19. CDR3 protein: CASRITSGDYNEQFF. The CDR3 nucleotides read TGTGCCAGCAGGATAACTAGCGGGGACTACAATGAGCAGTTCTTC.